Listed below are T cell receptor beta chains from one sample, sequenced in a study of response to subunit inactivated influenza vaccine. MiXCR, applied by TCRdb to the RT-PCR reads, yields one record per CDR3 protein. The sample carries approximately 730,000 distinct CDR3 sequences, roughly 14% recorded once. Specimen: PBMCs from blood, collected 14 days before vaccination. These receptors all stem from a man aged 50-60 years who received an inactivated influenza vaccine. Both conserved end residues are part of each CDR3. D genes are given only for firm matches. Expanded clones are given a class, and other clones once, few, many or no size at all.

J gene	D gene	clone size	V gene	CDR3 protein	CDR3 DNA
TRBJ1-1	.	few	TRBV6-1	CASRPLFRGRNTEAFF	TGTGCCAGCAGACCGCTATTCAGGGGAAGGAACACTGAAGCTTTCTTT
TRBJ2-3	TRBD1	few	TRBV20-1	CSVRTGGTDTQYF	TGCAGTGTTAGGACAGGGGGCACAGATACGCAGTATTTT
TRBJ2-1	TRBD2	few	TRBV10-3	CAISDPSGTLFEQFF	TGTGCCATCAGTGATCCTAGCGGGACTTTATTTGAGCAGTTCTTC
TRBJ2-7	.	few	TRBV12-3/TRBV12-4	CASSLVRGRAYEQYF	TGTGCCAGCAGTTTAGTCCGGGGGCGGGCCTACGAGCAGTACTTC
TRBJ2-7	TRBD2	few	TRBV12-3/TRBV12-4	CASSLSGLGYEQYF	TGTGCCAGCAGTTTATCTGGACTAGGCTACGAGCAGTACTTC
TRBJ2-1	.	few	TRBV7-8	CASSPAGTYSYNEQFF	TGTGCCAGCAGCCCCGCCGGAACCTACTCCTACAATGAGCAGTTCTTC
TRBJ2-3	TRBD2	.	TRBV5-1	CASSISLAGSTDTQYF	TGCGCCAGCAGCATTTCACTAGCGGGTTCCACAGATACGCAGTATTTT
TRBJ1-1	.	.	TRBV5-5	CASSLASGRLEAFF	TGTGCCAGCAGCTTGGCGTCAGGGAGACTTGAAGCTTTCTTT
TRBJ2-3	TRBD1	few	TRBV20-1	CSARDRGKVDTQYF	TGCAGTGCCCGAGACAGGGGGAAAGTAGATACGCAGTATTTT
TRBJ2-5	.	.	TRBV18	CASSPPGPGGETQYF	TGTGCCAGCTCACCACCGGGACCAGGAGGAGAGACCCAGTACTTC
TRBJ2-1	TRBD2	.	TRBV25-1	CASSPPGLAGGVEQFF	TGTGCCAGCAGTCCTCCGGGACTAGCGGGAGGAGTTGAGCAGTTCTTC
TRBJ1-4	TRBD1	.	TRBV20-1	CSARDPGQGGEKLFF	TGCAGTGCTAGAGATCCGGGACAGGGCGGTGAAAAACTGTTTTTT
TRBJ1-2	.	many	TRBV7-9	CASSLEQSSGYTF	TGTGCCAGCAGCTTAGAGCAAAGTTCCGGCTACACCTTC
TRBJ2-1	TRBD2	many	TRBV24-1	CATSVAGGQNEQFF	TGTGCCACCAGTGTAGCGGGGGGCCAAAATGAGCAGTTCTTC
TRBJ2-1	.	few	TRBV20-1	CSSILGGSYNEQFF	TGCAGTTCGATCTTAGGGGGCTCCTACAATGAGCAGTTCTTC
TRBJ2-5	.	few	TRBV20-1	CSASMLAADQETQYF	TGCAGTGCTAGTATGCTGGCCGCAGACCAAGAGACCCAGTACTTC
TRBJ2-3	TRBD2	.	TRBV3-1	CASSQGRLAGSTDTQYF	TGTGCCAGCAGCCAAGGGAGACTAGCGGGGAGCACAGATACGCAGTATTTT
TRBJ2-5	TRBD1	.	TRBV19	CASRTGGGETQYF	TGTGCCAGCCGGACAGGGGGAGGAGAGACCCAGTACTTC
TRBJ1-5	.	many	TRBV4-3	CASSPRIVNQPQHF	TGCGCCAGCAGCCCACGGATAGTCAATCAGCCCCAGCATTTT
TRBJ2-1	TRBD2	few	TRBV9	CASSVGTSGREGVYSVWNEQFF	TGTGCCAGCAGCGTAGGGACTAGCGGCAGGGAGGGTGTATATTCGGTGTGGAATGAGCAGTTCTTC
TRBJ1-5	TRBD1	.	TRBV7-9	CASVGTANQPQHF	TGTGCCAGTGTCGGGACAGCCAATCAGCCCCAGCATTTT
TRBJ2-7	.	.	TRBV20-1	CSAPSPDYTSYEQYF	TGCAGTGCCCCAAGCCCGGACTACACCTCCTACGAGCAGTACTTC
TRBJ1-5	TRBD1	few	TRBV7-2	CASSSTGWNQPQHF	TGTGCCAGCAGCTCGACAGGGTGGAATCAGCCCCAGCATTTT
TRBJ2-3	TRBD1	few	TRBV20-1	CSALGQTDTQYF	TGCAGTGCCCTGGGACAGACAGATACGCAGTATTTT
TRBJ1-6	.	.	TRBV20-1	CSALDWSSYNSPLHF	TGCAGTGCTCTAGACTGGAGCTCCTATAATTCACCCCTCCACTTT
TRBJ2-7	.	few	TRBV20-1	CSAPPDRGASSYEQYF	TGCAGTGCTCCACCAGATCGGGGGGCGAGCTCCTACGAGCAGTACTTC
TRBJ2-2	.	.	TRBV20-1	CSAEDSNTGELFF	TGCAGTGCTGAGGACTCCAACACCGGGGAGCTGTTTTTT
TRBJ2-2	.	.	TRBV20-1	CSARDLTELTGAGELFF	TGCAGTGCTAGAGACCTAACCGAGCTGACGGGGGCCGGGGAGCTGTTTTTT
TRBJ1-1	.	few	TRBV5-4	CASSLERGNTEAFF	TGTGCCAGCAGCTTGGAAAGGGGGAACACTGAAGCTTTCTTT
TRBJ2-5	.	few	TRBV4-3	CASSQEGPGAVETQYF	TGCGCCAGCAGCCAAGAGGGTCCAGGGGCGGTCGAGACCCAGTACTTC
TRBJ1-1	.	.	TRBV28	CASTTDANTEAFF	TGTGCCAGCACCACCGACGCGAACACTGAAGCTTTCTTT
TRBJ1-2	.	few	TRBV25-1	CASSDSSQSLYGYTF	TGTGCCAGCAGTGACAGTTCCCAGAGCCTCTATGGCTACACCTTC
TRBJ2-1	TRBD2	many	TRBV5-1	CASSLRLAGGDEQFF	TGTGCCAGCAGCTTACGACTAGCGGGGGGTGACGAGCAGTTCTTC
TRBJ2-2	.	.	TRBV6-2/TRBV6-3	CASSLRHGELFF	TGTGCCAGCAGCCTACGACACGGGGAGCTGTTTTTT
TRBJ2-7	.	.	TRBV4-2	CASIQARQAQGQYF	TGTGCCAGCATCCAAGCTCGTCAGGCCCAAGGGCAGTACTTC
TRBJ2-2	.	few	TRBV7-3	CASSLTFTGELFF	TGTGCCAGCAGCTTAACTTTTACCGGGGAGCTGTTTTTT
TRBJ2-3	TRBD2	.	TRBV5-1	CASSPNLGTSGGAPPADTQYF	TGCGCCAGCAGCCCAAACCTCGGGACTAGCGGGGGGGCCCCCCCGGCAGATACGCAGTATTTT
TRBJ2-7	.	.	TRBV27	CASSPPRTVSYAQYF	TGTGCCAGCAGTCCCCCCAGGACAGTATCCTACGCGCAGTACTTC
TRBJ2-7	.	.	TRBV7-2	CASSSEPAYEQYF	TGTGCCAGCAGCTCCGAGCCTGCGTACGAGCAGTACTTC
TRBJ2-3	.	.	TRBV5-5	CASSLAALSTDTQYF	TGTGCCAGCAGCTTGGCGGCGCTCAGCACAGATACGCAGTATTTT